This entry is about one TCR beta chain. The data belong to a study of blood T cell repertoires in COVID-19. Background on the study: Sites across the United States, Italy and Spain contributed samples from acute and convalescent COVID-19.

The CDR3 consists of 14 residues. Germline lookup yields CDR1 MDHEN and CDR2 SYDVKM. Trimming pared 4 bases from V and 4 bases from J, leaving 13 bases between. Participant reports of clinical history set cohort assignment. Symptom resolution, clearance, or two negative PCRs marked donors in Cohort 3 as recovered. Authors' methods: The assay estimated nucleated cells by amplifying reference gene primers. TCRdb's table, derived via immunoSEQ multiplex PCR, lists solely in-frame clones and lacks some. That table supplies the V and J calls and clone size; D and trimming were determined from the DNA. The sample gives around 290,000 clones, approximately 89% of which show up once; approximately 2.4% is in the top ten.

The gene calls are TRBV28 and TRBJ1-2; unclear D gene. Specimen: PBMCs or T cells enriched from blood (not recorded which). The TCR comes from a woman younger than 30 who had recovered from COVID-19. The CDR3 bases are TGTGCCAGCAGTTACCCGGGAGGCGGCTATGGCTACACCTTC. Residues: CASSYPGGGYGYTF.